A single sample gave rise to the 17 T cell receptor beta chains below, sequenced in a study of shared clonotypes between healthy human individuals. The table came from immunoSEQ multiplex PCR; TCRdb's copy has only in-frame clones and leaves some out. Of some 2 million clones listed, 85% to 95% are singletons. The sequenced material came from naive CD4+ T cells sorted from blood. Stated subset: CD45RA+ positively selected. These receptors came from a young man in good health.

V gene TRBV9 combines with J gene TRBJ1-4; D gene uncertain. The CDR3 covers 15 residues. Germline V gives CDR1 SGDLS, CDR2 YYNGEE. The germline V and J ends were trimmed by 3 bases and 0 bases, with 9 bases remaining between them. CDR3 amino acids: CASSATVATNEKLFF. CDR3 nucleotides: TGTGCCAGCAGCGCCACAGTTGCAACTAATGAAAAACTGTTTTTT. Full variable domain (missing parts from reference TRBV9 and TRBJ1-4): DSGVTQTPKHLITATGQRVTLRCSPRSGDLSVYWYQQSLDQGLQFLIQYYNGEERAKGNILERFSAQQFPDLHSELNLSSLELGDSALYFCASSATVATNEKLFFGSGTQLSVL.

The chain has TRBV30 and TRBJ1-3; maybe TRBD1 (5 bases). Germline CDR1 and CDR2: GTSNPN and SVGIG (reference sequence). The CDR3 contains 15 residues. Trimming left V 1 base short and J 4 bases short, with 14 bases between. The CDR3 DNA follows: TGTGCCTGGAGTGACCCTGGAGGGGCAGGAAACACCATATATTTT. Protein product: CAWSDPGGAGNTIYF.

This clone was recorded once. This chain joins TRBV18 and TRBJ2-7; D might be TRBD2 (5 bases). V was trimmed by 1 base and J by 1 base, leaving 11 bases between them. The CDR3 extends over 15 amino acids. Germline CDR1 and CDR2: KGHSH and LQKENI. For the CDR3, the DNA is TGTGCCAGCTCACCACAGGACTCGAGATCCTACGAGCAGTACTTC. Protein: CASSPQDSRSYEQYF.

This rearrangement joins TRBV7-2 to TRBJ2-7; 8 nucleotides match TRBD2. The germline CDR1 and CDR2 sequences are SGHTA and FQGNSA. After removal of 1 base from V and 3 bases from J, the junction contained 5 bases not matched to a gene. This CDR3 has 15 residues. CDR3 loop: CASSLVGRAVYEQYF. The CDR3 region has the DNA TGTGCCAGCAGCTTAGTCGGGAGGGCCGTCTACGAGCAGTACTTC. The full variable domain, rest sourced from reference TRBV7-2 and TRBJ2-7, is GAGVSQSPSNKVTEKGKDVELRCDPISGHTALYWYRQSLGQGLEFLIYFQGNSAPDKSGLPSDRFSAERTGGSVSTLTIQRTQQEDSAVYLCASSLVGRAVYEQYFGPGTRLTVT.

About this clone itself: In the same sample, other DNA sequences code for this CDR3. The J gene is TRBJ2-6, the V gene TRBV5-1; D is ambiguous. CDR1 and CDR2 (germline): SGHRS, YFSETQ. This CDR3 has 13 residues. Trimming took 5 bases from V and 2 from J, leaving 5 bases between them. CDR3 sequence (DNA): TGCGCCAGCAGTCCGCCTGGGGCCAACGTCCTGACTTTC. This encodes CASSPPGANVLTF. Full variable domain (missing parts from reference TRBV5-1 and TRBJ2-6): KAGVTQTPRYLIKTRGQQVTLSCSPISGHRSVSWYQQTPGQGLQFLFEYFSETQRNKGNFPGRFSGRQFSNSRSEMNVSTLELGDSALYLCASSPPGANVLTFGAGSRLTVL.

The chain carries TRBV9 and TRBJ2-1; D gene uncertain. The length of the CDR3 is 12 residues. The V gene lost 3 bases and the J gene lost 5 bases, with 6 bases spanning the gap. In germline, CDR1 is SGDLS, CDR2 YYNGEE. The CDR3 loop reads CASSAFDNEQFF. The CDR3 DNA reads TGTGCCAGCAGCGCGTTCGACAATGAGCAGTTCTTC. The variable domain in full, with the rest retrieved from reference TRBV9 and TRBJ2-1, is DSGVTQTPKHLITATGQRVTLRCSPRSGDLSVYWYQQSLDQGLQFLIQYYNGEERAKGNILERFSAQQFPDLHSELNLSSLELGDSALYFCASSAFDNEQFFGPGTRLTVL.

The gene calls are TRBV6-1 and TRBJ2-4, with D hard to call. Trimming stripped 6 bases from V and 0 bases from J, with 9 bases between. This CDR3 has 14 amino acids. Germline loops: CDR1 MNHNS, CDR2 SASEGT. The CDR3 region is CASSGSLAKNIQYF. The CDR3 DNA is TGTGCCAGCAGCGGATCCCTAGCCAAAAACATTCAGTACTTC.

V and J are TRBV7-9 and TRBJ2-5; 9 nucleotides agree with TRBD2. The CDR3 runs 15 residues. Per germline, CDR1 SEHNR and CDR2 FQNEAQ (reference sequence). Trimming at V came to 2 bases and at J to 4 bases, leaving 5 bases not matched to a gene. The CDR3 DNA reads TGTGCCAGCAGCTTACTAGCGGGAAGTTTAGAGACCCAGTACTTC. Translated: CASSLLAGSLETQYF. The full variable domain, with the rest looked up from reference TRBV7-9 and TRBJ2-5, is DTGVSQNPRHKITKRGQNVTFRCDPISEHNRLYWYRQTLGQGPEFLTYFQNEAQLEKSRLLSDRFSAERPKGSFSTLEIQRTEQGDSAMYLCASSLLAGSLETQYFGPGTRLLVL.

The chain carries TRBV6-5 and TRBJ2-4; 8 nucleotides line up with TRBD2. Germline V gene lookup returns CDR1 MNHEY and CDR2 SVGAGI. This CDR3 contains 14 residues. Trimming removed 5 bases from V and 3 bases from J; junction bases left unmatched: 3. Here the CDR3 DNA reads TGTGCCAGCAGTCCGGCGGGGGGCAAAAACATTCAGTACTTC. Translation gives CASSPAGGKNIQYF.

The rearrangement uses TRBV5-6 and TRBJ2-1; 9 bases are a match to TRBD2. The V gene's germline CDR1 is SGHDT and CDR2 YYEEEE. This CDR3 comprises 15 residues. V dropped 2 bases and J dropped 2; count of bases not matched to a gene: 2. In DNA, the CDR3 is TGTGCCAGCAGCTTACTAGCGGGTACCTACAATGAGCAGTTCTTC. This gives the protein CASSLLAGTYNEQFF.

The chain recombines TRBV18 with TRBJ2-7; possible D gene TRBD1, 6 bases. Germline CDR1 reads KGHSH; CDR2 reads LQKENI. CDR3 length: 13 amino acids. V shed 2 bases and J shed 7 bases, with 12 bases lying between them. The CDR3 reads CASSPNPGTEQYF. The CDR3 bases are TGTGCCAGCTCACCAAACCCCGGGACAGAGCAGTACTTC.

The V and J genes are TRBV19 and TRBJ2-7, with 10 bases fitting TRBD1. After removal of 5 bases from V and 2 bases from J, the junction contained 9 bases not matched to a gene. CDR3 size: 16 residues. The germline gives CDR1 LNHDA, CDR2 SQIVND (reference sequence). Written as DNA, the CDR3 is TGTGCCAGTAGTCCAGGTCACGGGACAGGGGCCTACGAGCAGTACTTC. Protein product: CASSPGHGTGAYEQYF.

This chain links TRBV9 with TRBJ2-3; 10 nucleotides match TRBD2. This CDR3 has 17 amino acids. The germline V gene encodes CDR1 SGDLS and CDR2 YYNGEE. V lost 0 bases to trimming and J lost 6 bases; unmatched junction nucleotides: 10. The CDR3 nucleotides are TGTGCCAGCAGCGTAGAGGATGGACTAGCGGTCCCGGATACGCAGTATTTT. Amino acid sequence: CASSVEDGLAVPDTQYF.

V is TRBV7-9 and J is TRBJ2-1, with a weak D call TRBD2 (5 bases). The germline V and J ends were trimmed by 1 base and 10 bases, with 14 bases remaining between them. Germline CDR1 reads SEHNR; CDR2 reads FQNEAQ (reference sequence). The CDR3 contains 14 residues. The CDR3, as DNA: TGTGCCAGCAGCTTAGTAGTCCACGGAGGAGAGCAGTTCTTC. Protein sequence: CASSLVVHGGEQFF.

The chain employs TRBV6-5 and TRBJ1-4; TRBD1 matches at 7 bases. Germline-derived CDR1 and CDR2 are MNHEY and SVGAGI. V trimming: 5 bases; J trimming: 9 bases; junction bases outside the gene matches: 12. The CDR3 spans 15 residues. In DNA, the CDR3 is TGTGCCAGCAGTGGACTCGGGACAGATATGAAAAAACTGTTTTTT. Protein: CASSGLGTDMKKLFF.

The J gene is TRBJ2-3, the V gene TRBV29-1; D is uncertain. Per the germline V gene, CDR1 is SQVTM and CDR2 is ANQGSEA. This CDR3 comprises 14 residues. Trimming stripped 3 bases from V and 2 bases from J, with 12 bases between. The CDR3 sequence is CSVETLTHTDTQYF. The CDR3 region has the DNA TGCAGCGTTGAGACACTGACTCACACAGATACGCAGTATTTT.

With regard to this clone: This specimen includes other DNA sequences encoding the same CDR3. The J gene is TRBJ2-1, the V gene TRBV11-2; D gene uncertain. Trimming took 1 base from V and 4 from J, leaving 8 bases between them. CDR3 size: 14 residues. Germline-derived CDR1 and CDR2 are SGHAT and FQNNGV. The DNA for the CDR3 is TGTGCCAGCAGCTTAGGCGGCAGTTACAATGAGCAGTTCTTC. It is translated as CASSLGGSYNEQFF.